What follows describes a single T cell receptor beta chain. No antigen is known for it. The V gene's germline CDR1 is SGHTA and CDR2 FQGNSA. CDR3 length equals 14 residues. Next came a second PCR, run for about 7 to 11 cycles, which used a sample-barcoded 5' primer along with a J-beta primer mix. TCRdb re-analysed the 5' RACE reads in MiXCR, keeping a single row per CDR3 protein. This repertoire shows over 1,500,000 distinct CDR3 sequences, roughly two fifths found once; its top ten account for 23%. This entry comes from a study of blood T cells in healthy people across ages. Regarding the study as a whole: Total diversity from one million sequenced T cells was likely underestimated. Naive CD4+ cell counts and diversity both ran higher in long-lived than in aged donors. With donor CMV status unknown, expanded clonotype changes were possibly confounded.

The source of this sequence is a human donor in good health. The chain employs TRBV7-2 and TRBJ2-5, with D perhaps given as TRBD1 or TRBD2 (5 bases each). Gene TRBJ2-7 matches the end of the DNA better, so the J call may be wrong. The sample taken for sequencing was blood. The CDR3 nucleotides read TGTGCCAGCAGCTTAGCGCTGATCGGGGCCGAGCAGTACTTC. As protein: CASSLALIGAEQYF.